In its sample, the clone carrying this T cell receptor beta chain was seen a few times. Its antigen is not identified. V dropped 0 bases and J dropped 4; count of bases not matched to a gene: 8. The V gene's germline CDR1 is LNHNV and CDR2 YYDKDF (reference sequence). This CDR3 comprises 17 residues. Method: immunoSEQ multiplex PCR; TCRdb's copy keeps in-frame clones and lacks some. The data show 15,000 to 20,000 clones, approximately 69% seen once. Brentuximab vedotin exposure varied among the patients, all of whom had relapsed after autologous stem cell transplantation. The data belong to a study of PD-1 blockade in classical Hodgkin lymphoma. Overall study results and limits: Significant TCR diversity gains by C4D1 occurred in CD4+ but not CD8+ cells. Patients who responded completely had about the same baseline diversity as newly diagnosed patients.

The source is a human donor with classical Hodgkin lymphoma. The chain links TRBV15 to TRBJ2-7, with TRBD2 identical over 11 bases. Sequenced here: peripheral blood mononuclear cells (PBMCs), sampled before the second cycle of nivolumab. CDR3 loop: CATSRDWGTSGSYEQYF. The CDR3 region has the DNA TGTGCCACCAGCAGAGATTGGGGGACTAGCGGTTCATACGAGCAGTACTTC.